Listed below are T cell receptor beta chains from one sample, sequenced in a study of blood T cells in healthy people across ages. TCRdb fed the 5' RACE reads into MiXCR, producing one record per CDR3 protein. The sample includes just under 750,000 distinct CDR3 sequences, approximately 21% of them seen just once. The sequenced sample consisted of blood. The origin of the receptors is a man aged 65 to 85 in good health. CDR3s include the opening cysteine and the closing phenylalanine or tryptophan. Fields, in order: V gene, D gene, clone size, J gene, CDR3 length, CDR3 DNA, CDR3 protein. The D gene is left open where the match is weak. Rows may omit the clone size; those that give it use once, few, many or a size class.

v_gene: TRBV5-1
d_gene: TRBD1
abundance: few
j_gene: TRBJ1-6
len: 14
CDR3nt: TGCGCCAGCAGCTTGGTGGGACAGACTTCACCCCTCCACTTT
CDR3aa: CASSLVGQTSPLHF

v_gene: TRBV14
d_gene: -
abundance: once
j_gene: TRBJ1-3
len: 16
CDR3nt: TGTGCCACCAGCCAAAGGAACAGGGTGACTGGAAACACCATATATTTT
CDR3aa: CATSQRNRVTGNTIYF

v_gene: TRBV7-2
d_gene: TRBD2
abundance: few
j_gene: TRBJ2-3
len: 16
CDR3nt: TGTGCCAGCACCAATGGTGGGACTAGCGGCCCAGATACGCAGTATTTT
CDR3aa: CASTNGGTSGPDTQYF

v_gene: TRBV28
d_gene: TRBD2
abundance: few
j_gene: TRBJ2-2
len: 13
CDR3nt: TGTGCCAGCAGTGGGGGGGGCACCGGGGAGCTGTTTTTT
CDR3aa: CASSGGGTGELFF

v_gene: TRBV18
d_gene: -
abundance: few
j_gene: TRBJ2-7
len: 15
CDR3nt: TGTGCCAGCTCACCAACTCTACTGAGCTCCTACGAGCAGTACTTC
CDR3aa: CASSPTLLSSYEQYF

v_gene: TRBV6-5
d_gene: -
abundance: many
j_gene: TRBJ2-5
len: 11
CDR3nt: TGTGCCAGCATGACAGAAGAGACCCAGTACTTC
CDR3aa: CASMTEETQYF

v_gene: TRBV5-6
d_gene: -
abundance: -
j_gene: TRBJ1-2
len: 12
CDR3nt: TGTGCCAGCAGCTTCAACCCCTATGGCTACACCTTC
CDR3aa: CASSFNPYGYTF

v_gene: TRBV29-1
d_gene: TRBD1
abundance: few
j_gene: TRBJ2-1
len: 14
CDR3nt: TGCAGCGTTGACTCGGGACAGACATACAATGAGCAGTTCTTC
CDR3aa: CSVDSGQTYNEQFF

v_gene: TRBV5-1
d_gene: TRBD1
abundance: many
j_gene: TRBJ1-1
len: 15
CDR3nt: TGCGCCAGCAGACCCGTCCTGGGACAGGGGGTTGGAGCTTTCTTT
CDR3aa: CASRPVLGQGVGAFF

v_gene: TRBV28
d_gene: -
abundance: -
j_gene: TRBJ2-7
len: 13
CDR3nt: TGTGCCAGCAGTTTAGAGGGGCGATACGAGCAGTACTTC
CDR3aa: CASSLEGRYEQYF

v_gene: TRBV15
d_gene: -
abundance: few
j_gene: TRBJ2-1
len: 16
CDR3nt: TGTGCCACCAGCAAAGGGGGCGGGGGAACCTACAATGAGCAGTTCTTC
CDR3aa: CATSKGGGGTYNEQFF

v_gene: TRBV20-1
d_gene: -
abundance: few
j_gene: TRBJ2-3
len: 12
CDR3nt: TGCAGTGCTACTAAGGGGCTGGATACGCAGTATTTT
CDR3aa: CSATKGLDTQYF

v_gene: TRBV5-1
d_gene: TRBD1
abundance: -
j_gene: TRBJ2-5
len: 13
CDR3nt: TGCGCCAGCAGCTCGGGACAGGGACGTTTTCAGTACTTC
CDR3aa: CASSSGQGRFQYF

v_gene: TRBV10-3
d_gene: TRBD2
abundance: -
j_gene: TRBJ2-3
len: 15
CDR3nt: TGTGCCATCAGTGAGGGACTAGATGCATTGAATACGCAGTATTTT
CDR3aa: CAISEGLDALNTQYF

v_gene: TRBV14
d_gene: -
abundance: -
j_gene: TRBJ1-3
len: 14
CDR3nt: TGTGCCAGCAGCCACGGTTCCTCTGGAAACACCATATATTTT
CDR3aa: CASSHGSSGNTIYF

v_gene: TRBV5-1
d_gene: -
abundance: -
j_gene: TRBJ1-2
len: 13
CDR3nt: TGCGCCAGCAGCTTAGACAGACCCTATGGCTACGCCTTC
CDR3aa: CASSLDRPYGYAF

v_gene: TRBV18
d_gene: -
abundance: -
j_gene: TRBJ2-5
len: 15
CDR3nt: TGTGCCAGCTCAGTTGTCCGGGGAAACCAAGAGACCCAGTACTTC
CDR3aa: CASSVVRGNQETQYF

v_gene: TRBV7-8
d_gene: -
abundance: -
j_gene: TRBJ2-1
len: 12
CDR3nt: TGTGCCAGCAGCAGGGGAGTTGATGAGCAGTTCTTC
CDR3aa: CASSRGVDEQFF

v_gene: TRBV5-1
d_gene: TRBD1
abundance: few
j_gene: TRBJ1-2
len: 14
CDR3nt: TGCGCCAGCAGCTTGGGGGACAGTAGTATGGCTAACACCTTC
CDR3aa: CASSLGDSSMANTF

v_gene: TRBV21-1
d_gene: -
abundance: -
j_gene: TRBJ2-7
len: 24
CDR3nt: TGTGCCAGCAGCAACGGGCCAGCAACAGGGAGGAAAGTGGTCCTCCTTTGGAGTTCCTACGAGCAGTACTTC
CDR3aa: CASSNGPATGRKVVLLWSSYEQYF

v_gene: TRBV4-3
d_gene: -
abundance: few
j_gene: TRBJ1-2
len: 14
CDR3nt: TGCGCCAGCAGCCAAAATCAGGGGAACTATGGCTACACCTTC
CDR3aa: CASSQNQGNYGYTF

v_gene: TRBV18
d_gene: -
abundance: -
j_gene: TRBJ2-5
len: 13
CDR3nt: TGTGCCAGCTCACGGGGAACTCGGGAGACCCAGTACTTC
CDR3aa: CASSRGTRETQYF

v_gene: TRBV12-3/TRBV12-4
d_gene: -
abundance: few
j_gene: TRBJ1-2
len: 13
CDR3nt: TGTGCCAGCAGTTCGAGCACTAACTATGGCTACACCTTC
CDR3aa: CASSSSTNYGYTF

v_gene: TRBV29-1
d_gene: -
abundance: -
j_gene: TRBJ1-1
len: 12
CDR3nt: TGCAGCGTTGAGGTACGGTTCTCTGAAGCTTTCTTT
CDR3aa: CSVEVRFSEAFF

v_gene: TRBV18
d_gene: -
abundance: -
j_gene: TRBJ1-1
len: 14
CDR3nt: TGTGCCAGCACACCCCGGGGGGTTAACACTGAAGCTTTCTTT
CDR3aa: CASTPRGVNTEAFF

v_gene: TRBV7-9
d_gene: -
abundance: -
j_gene: TRBJ1-4
len: 14
CDR3nt: TGTGCCAGCAGCCCCCTCAGCAGCGATGAAAAACTGTTTTTT
CDR3aa: CASSPLSSDEKLFF

v_gene: TRBV12-3/TRBV12-4
d_gene: -
abundance: few
j_gene: TRBJ1-1
len: 14
CDR3nt: TGTGCCAGCAGTCGTCCAGGGCGGACAACTGAAGCTTTCTTT
CDR3aa: CASSRPGRTTEAFF

v_gene: TRBV19
d_gene: -
abundance: -
j_gene: TRBJ1-3
len: 17
CDR3nt: TGTGCCAGTAGTTGGGGACTTCCCGATTCCTCTGGAAACACCATATATTTT
CDR3aa: CASSWGLPDSSGNTIYF

v_gene: TRBV12-3/TRBV12-4
d_gene: -
abundance: few
j_gene: TRBJ2-7
len: 13
CDR3nt: TGTGCCGGCAGTGAGGGTCAGGGCTACGAGCAGTACTTC
CDR3aa: CAGSEGQGYEQYF

v_gene: TRBV4-1
d_gene: -
abundance: -
j_gene: TRBJ2-5
len: 13
CDR3nt: TGCGCCAGCAGCCTCCGGCTAGAGGAGACCCAGTACTTC
CDR3aa: CASSLRLEETQYF

v_gene: TRBV7-3
d_gene: -
abundance: -
j_gene: TRBJ2-2
len: 15
CDR3nt: TGTGCCAGCAGCTCATCGATCGATTTGGCCGGGGAGCTGTTTTTT
CDR3aa: CASSSSIDLAGELFF

v_gene: TRBV12-3/TRBV12-4
d_gene: -
abundance: -
j_gene: TRBJ2-3
len: 17
CDR3nt: TGTGCCAGCAGCCGATTTAGACTCCCAACTAGCACAGATACGCAGTATTTT
CDR3aa: CASSRFRLPTSTDTQYF

v_gene: TRBV3-1
d_gene: -
abundance: few
j_gene: TRBJ2-7
len: 15
CDR3nt: TGTGCCAGCAGCCAGGGCATTGACAGCTCCTACGAGCAGTACTTC
CDR3aa: CASSQGIDSSYEQYF

v_gene: TRBV3-1
d_gene: -
abundance: -
j_gene: TRBJ2-2
len: 13
CDR3nt: TGTGCCAGTTCGTCAGGAGTAAGCGGGGAGCTGTTTTTT
CDR3aa: CASSSGVSGELFF

v_gene: TRBV7-2
d_gene: -
abundance: -
j_gene: TRBJ2-5
len: 17
CDR3nt: TGTGCCAGCAGCACAAAAGGAGGGCAGCTCAACCAAGAGACCCAGTACTTC
CDR3aa: CASSTKGGQLNQETQYF

v_gene: TRBV3-1
d_gene: -
abundance: -
j_gene: TRBJ2-1
len: 15
CDR3nt: TGTGCCAGCAGCCAAGACCTGCGATGGTCAAATGAGCAGTTCTTC
CDR3aa: CASSQDLRWSNEQFF

v_gene: TRBV29-1
d_gene: TRBD2
abundance: -
j_gene: TRBJ2-1
len: 13
CDR3nt: TGCAGCGGCCTTAGCGGGAGTGTTAATGAGCAGTTCTTC
CDR3aa: CSGLSGSVNEQFF

v_gene: TRBV18
d_gene: -
abundance: many
j_gene: TRBJ2-5
len: 14
CDR3nt: TGTGCCAGCTCACCTTACAATGACGGGTTGGCCCAGTACTTC
CDR3aa: CASSPYNDGLAQYF

v_gene: TRBV20-1
d_gene: TRBD1
abundance: -
j_gene: TRBJ1-2
len: 15
CDR3nt: TGCAGTGCTAGGGATACAGGGGGTTTCAGGGATGGCTACACCTTC
CDR3aa: CSARDTGGFRDGYTF

v_gene: TRBV11-2
d_gene: -
abundance: many
j_gene: TRBJ2-4
len: 12
CDR3nt: TGTGCCAGCAGCATACAGGGTACCATTCAGTACTTC
CDR3aa: CASSIQGTIQYF

v_gene: TRBV20-1
d_gene: -
abundance: -
j_gene: TRBJ2-1
len: 16
CDR3nt: TGCAGTGCTAGTGATTTCGAGGTAGCGGTATACAATGAGCAGTTCTTC
CDR3aa: CSASDFEVAVYNEQFF

v_gene: TRBV18
d_gene: -
abundance: -
j_gene: TRBJ2-7
len: 13
CDR3nt: TGTGCCAGCTCACCACCTGTCGGGGACGAGCAGTACTTC
CDR3aa: CASSPPVGDEQYF